This TCR beta chain is drawn from a study of T cell repertoires in cytomegalovirus infection. Findings and limits, study-wide: The ex vivo response was dominated by HLA-C-restricted CMV-specific TCR beta clonotypes.

TCRdb re-analysed the reads in MiXCR, keeping a single row per CDR3 protein. The table lists almost 500,000 distinct CDR3 sequences, approximately 10% of them singletons. The CDR3 runs 15 residues. The germline CDR1 and CDR2 sequences are MDHEN and SYDVKM. V lost 7 bases and J lost 6, with 19 bases in between. This clonotype was found many times. As yet, its antigen is unknown. The source of this sequence is a human donor in good health (CMV status not recorded). Some clones in this sample may be carry-over from other donors' samples. The chain employs TRBV28 and TRBJ2-1; a possible D gene is TRBD2 (5 bases). Specimen: PBMCs. The DNA of the CDR3 is TGTGCCAGCACCTCCCACGGGATCACGGGCAATGAGCAGTTCTTC. Translation gives CASTSHGITGNEQFF.